This entry concerns a single T cell receptor (beta chain). Profiling relied on immunoSEQ multiplex PCR, and the TCRdb table lists in-frame clones only, not all of them. The table shows more than 250,000 clones, with 75% to 90% occurring only once. Germline CDR1 LNHDA, CDR2 SQIVND (reference sequence). The V gene lost 9 bases and the J gene lost 0 bases, with 12 bases spanning the gap. CDR3 length: 14 residues. The data were obtained in a study of blood T cell repertoires in COVID-19. Study context: Material from acute and convalescent COVID-19 was sourced from the United States, Italy and Spain.

V is TRBV19 and J is TRBJ2-1; possibly TRBD2 for D (5 bases). This receptor was taken from a woman under 40 who had recovered from COVID-19. The sequenced sample was peripheral blood. CDR3 nucleotides: TGTGCCAGCCGTCAGCGGATCTCCTACAATGAGCAGTTCTTC. Its protein product is CASRQRISYNEQFF.